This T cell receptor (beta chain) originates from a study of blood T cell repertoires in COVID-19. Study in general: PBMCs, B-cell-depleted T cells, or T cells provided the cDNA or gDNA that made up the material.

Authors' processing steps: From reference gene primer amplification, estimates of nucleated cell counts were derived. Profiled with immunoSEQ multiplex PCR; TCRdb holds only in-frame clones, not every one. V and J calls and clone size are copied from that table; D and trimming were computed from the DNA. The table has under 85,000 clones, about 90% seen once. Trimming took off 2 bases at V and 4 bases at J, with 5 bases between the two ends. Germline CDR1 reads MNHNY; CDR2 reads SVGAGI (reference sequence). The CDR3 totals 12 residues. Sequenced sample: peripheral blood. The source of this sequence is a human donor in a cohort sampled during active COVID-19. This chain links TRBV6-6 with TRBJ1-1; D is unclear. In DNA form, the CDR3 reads TGTGCCAGCAGTTACATCGGCACTGAAGCTTTCTTT. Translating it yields CASSYIGTEAFF.